This T cell receptor (beta chain) was found in a study of CD8 T cells in ankylosing spondylitis. Study findings and constraints: A TCR beta motif of several highly homologous variants appeared characteristic of ankylosing spondylitis blood. In the blood and synovial fluid of reactive arthritis, some motif variants had been previously reported.

Details on this clonotype: The target antigen is unknown.

Using quantitative 5'-RACE with molecular barcodes, the authors made TCR beta libraries. TCRdb used MiXCR to reprocess the 5' RACE reads, holding one entry per CDR3 protein. Of 750,000 to 850,000 distinct CDR3 sequences listed, about 12% were seen once; the top ten hold under 0.6%. The source material was blood, either unsorted or a sorted T cell fraction (not recorded which). This TCR derives from a male donor with ankylosing spondylitis.

The CDR3 loop is CASSLAGRFGSGEQFF. DNA for the CDR3: TGTGCCAGCAGCTTAGCGGGGCGGTTCGGGAGTGGTGAGCAGTTCTTC. J is TRBJ2-1 and V is TRBV7-6; D is perhaps TRBD2 (6 bases). Germline V gene lookup returns CDR1 SGHVS and CDR2 FNYEAQ. The V end was cut by 0 bases, the J end by 9 bases, with 18 bases between. There are 16 residues in the CDR3.